These 30 T cell receptor beta chains were all obtained from the same sample, sequenced in a study of control samples from healthy donors and cancer patients (dated by TCRdb to 2019 to 2021). Library preparation was by the immunoSEQ multiplex PCR assay. Held by TCRdb, this immuneACCESS table contains in-frame sequences only and omits some clones. Under half of the omission traces to an unresolved V gene where checked; the cause of the rest is unknown. The sample yields some 410,000 clones; about nine tenths were counted once. Together, the top ten hold around 6.4% of the sample. The source material was PBMCs. The receptors were gathered from a man between 35 and 55 years old with head and neck cancer.

The J gene is TRBJ1-4, the V gene TRBV19; TRBD1 might be the D (5 bases). The length of the CDR3 is 15 residues. Germline lookup yields CDR1 LNHDA and CDR2 SQIVND (reference sequence). Trimming pared 3 bases from V and 5 bases from J, leaving 13 bases between. The CDR3 coding sequence is TGTGCCAGTAGTATGGACACAGCGGGGAATGAAAAACTGTTTTTT. Translation: CASSMDTAGNEKLFF. The whole variable domain, remainder taken from reference TRBV19 and TRBJ1-4, is DGGITQSPKYLFRKEGQNVTLSCEQNLNHDAMYWYRQDPGQGLRLIYYSQIVNDFQKGDIAEGYSVSREKKESFPLTVTSAQKNPTAFYLCASSMDTAGNEKLFFGSGTQLSVL.

The chain couples TRBV6-5 to TRBJ1-6, with a possible D match to TRBD1 (5 bases). The length of the CDR3 is 13 residues. Per germline, CDR1 MNHEY and CDR2 SVGAGI. V dropped 6 bases and J dropped 9 bases, with 12 bases sitting between them. The CDR3 region is CASRLRQGSPLHF. The DNA for the CDR3 is TGTGCCAGCAGATTACGGCAGGGTTCACCCCTCCACTTT.

The gene calls are TRBV2 and TRBJ1-3; a weak D match, TRBD1 (5 bases). Trimming pared 9 bases from V and 4 bases from J, leaving 13 bases between. This CDR3 is built from 13 residues. Germline V gives CDR1 SNHLY, CDR2 FYNNEI. CDR3 in amino acids: CASSQGIGNTIYF. CDR3 bases: TGTGCCAGTTCGCAGGGTATCGGAAACACCATATATTTT.

J is TRBJ2-7 and V is TRBV27; D may be TRBD1 (6 bases). The germline V and J ends were trimmed by 2 bases and 4 bases, with 18 bases remaining between them. The CDR3 sequence is 16 residues long. Germline V gene sequence: CDR1 MNHEY, CDR2 SMNVEV (reference sequence). The CDR3 coding sequence is TGTGCCAGCAGTTTAACCGAAAGACAGGCCGGTTACGAGCAGTACTTC. It codes for CASSLTERQAGYEQYF.

The chain is built from TRBV19 and TRBJ1-5, with 9 positions matching TRBD1. The V segment lost 2 bases and the J segment 6 bases; nucleotides outside the gene matches: 8. CDR1 and CDR2 (germline): LNHDA, SQIVND (reference sequence). The CDR3 covers 16 residues. The CDR3 DNA is TGTGCCAGTAGTATAACTACAGGGGGCGTTCGTCAGCCCCAGCATTTT. This gives the protein CASSITTGGVRQPQHF.

A few counts support this clone. This chain joins TRBV7-2 and TRBJ2-2, with D maybe TRBD1 (5 bases). CDR1 and CDR2 from the germline V gene are SGHTA and FQGNSA. V gave up 1 base and J gave up 0 bases, with 9 bases separating them. This CDR3 contains 16 residues. CDR3 DNA sequence: TGTGCCAGCAGCTTAGTTGGCAGGGCGAACACCGGGGAGCTGTTTTTT. Its protein is CASSLVGRANTGELFF.

This clone was recorded once. This chain links TRBV4-3 with TRBJ1-2, with D tentatively TRBD1 (6 bases). The germline CDR1 and CDR2 sequences are LGHNA and YSLEER. V was shortened by 0 bases and J by 8 bases, with 19 bases between the two germline ends. The CDR3 loop spans 16 amino acids. CDR3 coding DNA: TGCGCCAGCAGCCAAGATACAGGGAGGAGCAAGGAGGGCTACACCTTC. This translates into CASSQDTGRSKEGYTF.

The CDR3 protein is CASSLYAGGKETQYF. The CDR3 nucleotides are TGTGCCAGCAGCTTATACGCGGGGGGAAAAGAGACCCAGTACTTC. The chain carries TRBV7-3 and TRBJ2-5; the match to TRBD2 covers 8 bases. J gave up 3 bases and V 2 bases, and 5 bases lay outside the gene matches. CDR1 and CDR2 from the germline V gene are SGHTA and FQGTGA. CDR3 length: 15 residues.

V gene TRBV7-3 combines with J gene TRBJ2-1, with 15 positions matching TRBD2. Trimming took 5 bases from V and 4 from J; bases not matched to a gene: 6. The CDR3 is 17 residues long. Looked up from germline, CDR1 is SGHTA and CDR2 is FQGTGA. The CDR3 sequence is CASSPGTSGGPYNEQFF. DNA of the CDR3: TGTGCCAGCAGCCCCGGGACTAGCGGGGGGCCTTACAATGAGCAGTTCTTC.

This chain links TRBV7-6 with TRBJ1-1, with TRBD1 as a possible D gene (5 bases). The CDR3 spans 16 residues. V lost 2 bases and J lost 3, with 16 bases in between. The germline CDR1 and CDR2 sequences are SGHVS and FNYEAQ. Here the CDR3 reads CASSLLVQAEYTEAFF. As DNA, the CDR3 is TGTGCCAGCAGCTTACTGGTACAGGCCGAATACACTGAAGCTTTCTTT.

The chain has TRBV10-1 and TRBJ2-2; 9 bases fit TRBD1. This CDR3 region has 18 residues. V gave up 3 bases and J gave up 7 bases; unmatched junction bases: 15. Germline CDR1 WNHNN, CDR2 SYGVQD (reference sequence). The CDR3 protein is CASSDFVLGQGSVGELFF. The CDR3 coding sequence is TGCGCCAGCAGTGACTTCGTGTTGGGACAGGGCTCTGTCGGGGAGCTGTTTTTT.

The chain uses TRBV29-1 and TRBJ2-7; 9 positions agree with TRBD1. The germline gives CDR1 SQVTM, CDR2 ANQGSEA. The V segment lost 1 base and the J segment 5 bases; nucleotides outside the gene matches: 9. This CDR3 spans 15 amino acids. CDR3 region: CSVEVGTGLINEQYF. The DNA of the CDR3 is TGCAGCGTTGAAGTAGGGACAGGGCTGATCAACGAGCAGTACTTC.

The chain is built from TRBV7-9 and TRBJ2-7, with TRBD1 identical over 8 bases. This CDR3 has 16 residues. Per the germline V gene, CDR1 is SEHNR and CDR2 is FQNEAQ (reference sequence). With V trimmed by 3 bases and J by 0 bases, 7 bases remained unmatched. CDR3 sequence reads: CASSFGQGVNSYEQYF. CDR3 nucleotides: TGTGCCAGCAGCTTTGGACAGGGCGTGAACTCCTACGAGCAGTACTTC. The full variable domain, with the rest looked up from reference TRBV7-9 and TRBJ2-7, is DTGVSQNPRHKITKRGQNVTFRCDPISEHNRLYWYRQTLGQGPEFLTYFQNEAQLEKSRLLSDRFSAERPKGSFSTLEIQRTEQGDSAMYLCASSFGQGVNSYEQYFGPGTRLTVT.

This clone appeared a single time. The rearrangement joins TRBV13 to TRBJ2-1; D is undetermined. The germline V gene encodes CDR1 PRHDT and CDR2 FYEKMQ (reference sequence). This CDR3 region has 14 residues. V lost 3 bases and J 0 bases, leaving 6 bases between the germline ends. CDR3 DNA: TGTGCCAGCAGCTTCACAGTCTCCTACAATGAGCAGTTCTTC. This encodes CASSFTVSYNEQFF.

This chain uses TRBV6-5 with TRBJ2-3; possibly TRBD2 for D (5 bases). CDR3 length: 13 residues. The germline CDR1 and CDR2 sequences are MNHEY and SVGAGI. V shed 10 bases and J shed 2 bases, with 13 bases lying between them. For the CDR3, the DNA is TGTGCCACCTTAAAAGACTACACAGATACGCAGTATTTT. This encodes CATLKDYTDTQYF.

This chain uses TRBV27 with TRBJ2-1; 10 bases are shared with TRBD2. With 5 bases clipped from V and 4 bases from J, the junction kept 8 bases outside the gene matches. Germline V gene sequence: CDR1 MNHEY, CDR2 SMNVEV (reference sequence). The CDR3 runs to 16 residues. CDR3 coding DNA: TGTGCCAGCAGTGCTTGGACTAGCGGAAAATACAATGAGCAGTTCTTC. Its translation is CASSAWTSGKYNEQFF.

This rearrangement joins TRBV7-9 to TRBJ1-4; D unresolved. Germline V lookup: CDR1 SEHNR, CDR2 FQNEAQ (reference sequence). With 4 bases removed from V and 0 bases from J, the gap between germline ends came to 12 bases. This CDR3 contains 16 residues. The CDR3 here is CASSSPSVATNEKLFF. CDR3 coding DNA: TGTGCCAGCAGCTCCCCTTCAGTAGCAACTAATGAAAAACTGTTTTTT. The complete variable domain, with remaining parts taken from reference TRBV7-9 and TRBJ1-4, reads DTGVSQNPRHKITKRGQNVTFRCDPISEHNRLYWYRQTLGQGPEFLTYFQNEAQLEKSRLLSDRFSAERPKGSFSTLEIQRTEQGDSAMYLCASSSPSVATNEKLFFGSGTQLSVL.

This chain uses TRBV7-2 with TRBJ1-5; D might be TRBD1 (5 bases). The length of the CDR3 is 15 residues. Trimming removed 0 bases at V and 1 base at J, with 7 bases between. Germline CDR1 SGHTA, CDR2 FQGNSA. This chain's CDR3 is CASSLAPGSNQPQHF. CDR3 nucleotide sequence: TGTGCCAGCAGCTTAGCGCCAGGGAGCAATCAGCCCCAGCATTTT.

The chain has TRBV24-1 and TRBJ1-1; no clear D. The CDR3 covers 13 residues. Germline V lookup: CDR1 KGHDR, CDR2 SFDVKD. Trimming pared 2 bases from V and 10 bases from J, leaving 13 bases between. CDR3 residues: CATSDSNSLGAFF. In DNA form, the CDR3 reads TGTGCCACCAGTGATTCGAACAGCCTAGGAGCTTTCTTT.

This clone appeared once. The gene calls are TRBV5-4 and TRBJ2-5, with TRBD2 matching over 7 bases. Losses at the gene ends were 0 bases for V and 5 bases for J; bases not matched to a gene: 4. CDR3 length equals 14 residues. Germline V gene lookup returns CDR1 SGHNT and CDR2 YYREEE (reference sequence). The CDR3 DNA follows: TGTGCCAGCAGCTTGGTGTCTAGCGGTGAGACCCAGTACTTC. The encoded protein is CASSLVSSGETQYF.

On this clone itself: The sample contains more than one DNA sequence encoding this CDR3. The chain has TRBV28 and TRBJ2-1; D call uncertain. Germline V gives CDR1 MDHEN, CDR2 SYDVKM. V was trimmed by 2 bases and J by 8 bases, leaving 1 base between them. The CDR3 length is 10 residues. The CDR3 region has the DNA TGTGCCAGCAGTTTAGATGAGCAGTTCTTC. Translation gives CASSLDEQFF.

The sample holds a few counts of this clone. This rearrangement joins TRBV9 to TRBJ2-7; D tentatively reads TRBD1 or TRBD2 (5 bases each). Looked up from germline, CDR1 is SGDLS and CDR2 is YYNGEE. The CDR3 consists of 14 residues. V lost 2 bases and J 3 bases, leaving 12 bases between the germline ends. CDR3 residues: CASSVGQGRYEQYF. In nucleotides, the CDR3 is TGTGCCAGCAGCGTGGGGCAGGGACGCTACGAGCAGTACTTC.

This sequence joins TRBV2 and TRBJ2-2; TRBD2 matches 7 bases. The germline CDR1 and CDR2 sequences are SNHLY and FYNNEI. V lost 8 bases to trimming and J lost 4 bases; unmatched junction nucleotides: 7. The CDR3 sequence is 14 residues long. CDR3 DNA sequence: TGTGCCAGCGGGGGGGGTAAGGGCACCGGGGAGCTGTTTTTT. Its protein product is CASGGGKGTGELFF.

This chain links TRBV6-5 with TRBJ2-7; a weak D match, TRBD2 (6 bases). The V gene's germline CDR1 is MNHEY and CDR2 SVGAGI. Trimming pared 6 bases from V and 2 bases from J, leaving 11 bases between. The CDR3 consists of 13 residues. CDR3 sequence (DNA): TGTGCCAGCAGGGCCGCGGGAACCTACGAGCAGTACTTC. This codes for CASRAAGTYEQYF.

This clone was seen only a few times. The rearrangement joins TRBV2 to TRBJ2-7, with 9 bases lining up with TRBD1. After removal of 10 bases from V and 2 bases from J, the junction contained 3 bases not matched to a gene. Germline V gene data show CDR1 as SNHLY and CDR2 as FYNNEI. There are 12 residues in the CDR3. CDR3 in DNA: TGTGCCACCCGACAGGGGGCCTACGAGCAGTACTTC. Translation: CATRQGAYEQYF.

V and J are TRBV30 and TRBJ1-6; D unclear. The CDR3 runs to 13 residues. Germline V gene sequence: CDR1 GTSNPN, CDR2 SVGIG (reference sequence). The V gene lost 2 bases and the J gene lost 3 bases, with 5 bases spanning the gap. CDR3 region: CAWSTSYNSPLHF. The DNA of the CDR3 is TGTGCCTGGAGTACCAGCTATAATTCACCCCTCCACTTT.

The chain has TRBV28 and TRBJ1-3; D is uncertain. The V gene lost 2 bases and the J gene lost 2 bases, with 7 bases spanning the gap. The CDR3 contains 14 residues. The germline CDR1 and CDR2 sequences are MDHEN and SYDVKM. CDR3 nucleotides: TGTGCCAGCAGTTTAGTCGGTACTGGAAACACCATATATTTT. Translating it yields CASSLVGTGNTIYF.

The V gene is TRBV27, the J gene TRBJ2-7, with D possibly matching TRBD2 (5 bases). CDR3 length: 14 residues. The ends were cut back, 5 bases at V and 4 bases at J, with 15 bases in the middle. CDR1 MNHEY and CDR2 SMNVEV come from the germline V gene (reference sequence). This CDR3 reads CASSGGWQVYEQYF. DNA for the CDR3: TGTGCCAGCAGTGGAGGCTGGCAAGTGTACGAGCAGTACTTC.

The rearrangement links TRBV5-1 to TRBJ2-5, with D possibly matching TRBD2 (5 bases). The CDR3 length is 13 residues. The V gene's germline CDR1 is SGHRS and CDR2 YFSETQ. V lost 2 bases and J lost 5, with 10 bases in between. The CDR3 loop reads CASSLGGEETQYF. The CDR3 DNA reads TGCGCCAGCAGCTTAGGAGGCGAGGAGACCCAGTACTTC.

This rearrangement joins TRBV6-6 to TRBJ2-7; possible D gene TRBD2, 5 bases. This CDR3 is built from 14 residues. Germline V lookup: CDR1 MNHNY, CDR2 SVGAGI (reference sequence). V was pared by 6 bases and J by 2 bases, with 14 bases between. For the CDR3, the DNA is TGTGCCAGCAGACCTAGGACGGAGGCCTACGAGCAGTACTTC. This sequence encodes CASRPRTEAYEQYF.